The 26 T cell receptor beta chains listed next were all sequenced from one sample in a study of blood T cell repertoires in COVID-19. Some clones are missing from TCRdb's copy, which holds only in-frame ones; the method was immunoSEQ multiplex PCR. The table has about 99,000 clones, around nine tenths seen once. Material for sequencing was peripheral blood. These receptors were taken from a man aged 45-60 years in a cohort sampled during active COVID-19.

The rearrangement joins TRBV5-6 to TRBJ2-1; 9 bases fit TRBD1. V lost 0 bases to trimming and J lost 6 bases; unmatched junction nucleotides: 7. Germline assignment: CDR1 SGHDT and CDR2 YYEEEE. The CDR3 runs to 16 residues. The CDR3 loop reads CASSLDAGQGFNEQFF. Here the CDR3 DNA reads TGTGCCAGCAGCTTGGATGCGGGACAGGGTTTCAATGAGCAGTTCTTC. Full variable domain (outside the CDR3, taken from reference TRBV5-6 and TRBJ2-1): DAGVTQSPTHLIKTRGQQVTLRCSPKSGHDTVSWYQQALGQGPQFIFQYYEEEERQRGNFPDRFSGHQFPNYSSELNVNALLLGDSALYLCASSLDAGQGFNEQFFGPGTRLTVL.

To note about this clone: One end of the junction fails to match germline, which may point to a read error. The DNA of the CDR3 is TGCAGCGTTGAAAGACAGAAGAACGCTGAAGCTTTCTTT. It is translated as CSVERQKNAEAFF. The V and J genes are TRBV29-1 and TRBJ1-1; perhaps TRBD1 as D (5 bases). The germline CDR1 and CDR2 sequences are SQVTM and ANQGSEA. The CDR3 is 13 residues long.

The chain has TRBV5-8 and TRBJ1-5; D ambiguous. Per germline, CDR1 SGHTS and CDR2 YDEGEE. The CDR3 totals 14 residues. V was shortened by 3 bases and J by 3 bases, with 10 bases between the two germline ends. This CDR3 reads CASSSKQLNQPQHF. The CDR3 coding sequence is TGTGCCAGCAGCTCGAAACAGCTCAATCAGCCCCAGCATTTT.

The V gene is TRBV18, the J gene TRBJ1-1, with 8 bases lining up with TRBD1. CDR3 length: 16 residues. J lost 1 base, V lost 3 bases, and 7 bases had no gene match. Germline V gene sequence: CDR1 KGHSH, CDR2 LQKENI. CDR3 bases: TGTGCCAGCTCACCCCTCGGACAGGGAACGAACACTGAAGCTTTCTTT. It encodes CASSPLGQGTNTEAFF.

The CDR3 coding sequence is TGCAGCGTTACCAATTCTTCCGGGACAGGGGTGCGACAGCCCCAGCATTTT. This translates into CSVTNSSGTGVRQPQHF. The chain joins TRBV29-1 to TRBJ1-5; 10 bases match TRBD1. Germline trimming cut 5 bases from V and 7 bases from J; bases unmatched to any gene: 17. The CDR3 sequence is 17 residues long. Germline CDR1 reads SQVTM; CDR2 reads ANQGSEA.

The chain has TRBV2 and TRBJ2-7, with D hard to call. Between the trimmed V and J ends, which lost 4 bases and 6 bases, there was a span of 13 bases. Per germline, CDR1 SNHLY and CDR2 FYNNEI. The length of the CDR3 is 13 residues. CDR3 nucleotides: TGTGCCAGCAGTGTGATAGGAGCGACCGAGCAGTACGTC. This codes for CASSVIGATEQYV.

The chain is built from TRBV4-2 and TRBJ2-1, with D tentatively TRBD2 (6 bases). V lost 1 base, J lost 10 bases, and 8 bases lay in between. In germline, CDR1 is LGHNA, CDR2 YNFKEQ. The CDR3 totals 12 residues. This CDR3 reads CASSQGLGEQFF. CDR3 coding DNA: TGTGCCAGCAGCCAAGGACTAGGGGAGCAGTTCTTC.

J is TRBJ2-2 and V is TRBV10-1; D gene ambiguous. There are 15 residues in the CDR3. From germline, CDR1 is WNHNN and CDR2 SYGVQD (reference sequence). DNA for the CDR3: TGCGCGCCGTATTTGGTCCCCGAGTACACCGGGGAGCTGTTTTTT. Its translation is CAPYLVPEYTGELFF.

This chain connects TRBV6-6 to TRBJ2-5, with TRBD1 matching over 8 bases. CDR3 length: 15 residues. CDR1 and CDR2 from the germline V gene are MNHNY and SVGAGI (reference sequence). V was pared by 6 bases and J by 1 base, with 7 bases of the junction left unmatched. The CDR3 DNA follows: TGTGCCAGCAGCTCCTCCGACAGGGGCCAAGAGACCCAGTACTTC. This translates into CASSSSDRGQETQYF.

The chain links TRBV23-1 to TRBJ2-1, with TRBD2 identical over 8 bases. Being an ORF, TRBV23-1 has a function that is uncertain. There are 13 residues in the CDR3. V dropped 11 bases and J dropped 5; count of bases not matched to a gene: 8. The CDR3 loop reads CAATGGHNNEQFF. In DNA form, the CDR3 reads TGCGCCGCCACGGGGGGGCATAACAATGAGCAGTTCTTC.

This chain links TRBV7-2 with TRBJ1-6, with D maybe TRBD1 (5 bases). Trimming took off 1 base at V and 9 bases at J, with 16 bases between the two ends. The CDR3 length is 16 residues. Germline V CDR1 and CDR2: SGHTA, FQGNSA. In DNA form, the CDR3 reads TGTGCCAGCAGCTTAGACGGGGGGGTGGTGGGTTCACCCCTCCACTTT. It yields the protein CASSLDGGVVGSPLHF.

J is TRBJ2-5 and V is TRBV6-2 or TRBV6-3, with 8 bases identical to TRBD2. Trimming removed 2 bases from V and 1 base from J; junction bases left unmatched: 6. This CDR3 contains 16 residues. In germline, CDR1 is MNHEY, CDR2 SVGEGT. In DNA, the CDR3 is TGTGCCAGCAGTTACGGGCGGGGGGCCTTCCAAGAGACCCAGTACTTC. As protein: CASSYGRGAFQETQYF.

The count of this clone is one. The sample holds other DNA sequences that translate to the same CDR3. The genes are TRBV2 and TRBJ1-1; D unresolved. Germline assignment: CDR1 SNHLY and CDR2 FYNNEI. This CDR3 contains 11 residues. V gave up 4 bases and J gave up 4 bases, with 4 bases separating them. The CDR3 DNA sequence: TGTGCCAGCAGTGTTCTCACTGAAGCTTTCTTT. As protein: CASSVLTEAFF. The variable domain in full, with the rest retrieved from reference TRBV2 and TRBJ1-1, is EPEVTQTPSHQVTQMGQEVILRCVPISNHLYFYWYRQILGQKVEFLVSFYNNEISEKSEIFDDQFSVERPDGSNFTLKIRSTKLEDSAMYFCASSVLTEAFFGQGTRLTVV.

The chain uses TRBV4-2 and TRBJ2-1; TRBD2 agrees at 10 bases. CDR3 length: 17 amino acids. The V gene end was trimmed by 2 bases and the J gene end by 2 bases; junction bases not matched to a gene: 6. Germline V gene sequence: CDR1 LGHNA, CDR2 YNFKEQ. The CDR3 spells CASSQQAGGPPYNEQFF. The DNA for the CDR3 is TGTGCCAGCAGCCAACAAGCGGGGGGGCCACCCTACAATGAGCAGTTCTTC.

The rearrangement uses TRBV6-5 and TRBJ1-3; D is perhaps TRBD1 (6 bases). With 4 bases removed from V and 0 bases from J, the gap between germline ends came to 10 bases. Looked up from germline, CDR1 is MNHEY and CDR2 is SVGAGI. This CDR3 region has 15 residues. The CDR3 DNA sequence: TGTGCCAGCAGTTTGGACAGCTTCTCTGGAAACACCATATATTTT. It is translated as CASSLDSFSGNTIYF.

J is TRBJ2-3 and V is TRBV4-2; 16 positions agree with TRBD2. The germline CDR1 and CDR2 sequences are LGHNA and YNFKEQ. The CDR3 sequence is 18 residues long. J gave up 6 bases and V 1 base, and 7 bases lay outside the gene matches. Here the CDR3 reads CASSQAGTSGGARDTQYF. The CDR3, as DNA: TGTGCCAGCAGCCAAGCAGGGACTAGCGGGGGGGCCAGGGATACGCAGTATTTT.

V gene TRBV2 combines with J gene TRBJ1-6, with 8 bases that match TRBD1. CDR1 is SNHLY and CDR2 is FYNNEI in the germline V gene. Unmatched junction bases numbered 7, after V lost 6 bases and J lost 9 bases. This CDR3 is 14 amino acids long. CDR3 sequence: CASRDTGGISPLHF. In nucleotides, the CDR3 is TGTGCCAGCAGGGATACAGGGGGTATTTCACCCCTCCACTTT.

The V and J genes are TRBV29-1 and TRBJ2-2; 10 bases map to TRBD1. Trimming took 7 bases from V and 3 from J; bases not matched to a gene: 5. Germline CDR1 reads SQVTM; CDR2 reads ANQGSEA. This CDR3 is 14 amino acids long. This CDR3 reads CSAGQGVDTGELFF. DNA for the CDR3: TGCAGCGCCGGACAGGGGGTGGACACCGGGGAGCTGTTTTTT.

J is TRBJ1-6 and V is TRBV6-5; D is perhaps TRBD1 (5 bases). V lost 2 bases and J 1 base, leaving 9 bases between the germline ends. The CDR3 length is 16 residues. CDR1 is MNHEY and CDR2 is SVGAGI in the germline V gene. In DNA form, the CDR3 reads TGTGCCAGCAGTTACGGTTCAGGGTCCTATAATTCACCCCTCCACTTT. It translates to CASSYGSGSYNSPLHF.

This sequence joins TRBV4-3 and TRBJ1-1; tentative D call: TRBD1 (5 bases). V was pared by 6 bases and J by 2 bases, with 10 bases between. This CDR3 has 13 amino acids. Germline V lookup: CDR1 LGHNA, CDR2 YSLEER. CDR3 amino acids: CASRQALNTEAFF. The CDR3 nucleotides are TGCGCCAGCAGACAGGCCCTAAACACTGAAGCTTTCTTT.

This clone was recorded a few times. The chain uses TRBV6-5 and TRBJ2-7; 7 bases align to TRBD1. Trimming at V came to 6 bases and at J to 3 bases, leaving 11 bases not matched to a gene. The germline V gene encodes CDR1 MNHEY and CDR2 SVGAGI. CDR3 length: 15 amino acids. The CDR3 nucleotides are TGTGCCAGCAGACCCTTCGCGACAGGGCTCTACGAGCAGTACGTC. Translating it yields CASRPFATGLYEQYV.

This chain links TRBV6-5 with TRBJ1-1; TRBD1 aligns across 8 bases. The V and J ends lost 5 bases and 4 bases, in that order; junction bases with no gene match: 9. The CDR3 contains 15 residues. Germline loops: CDR1 MNHEY, CDR2 SVGAGI. The CDR3: CASSLTDRVSTEAFF. The CDR3 DNA is TGTGCCAGCAGTCTAACGGACAGGGTCAGCACTGAAGCTTTCTTT.

Notes on this clone: One end of the junction does not line up with germline, which may come from a read error. This chain joins TRBV24-1 and TRBJ2-1; TRBD1 aligns across 7 bases. CDR3 length equals 14 residues. Germline V gene sequence: CDR1 KGHDR, CDR2 SFDVKD. The CDR3 DNA sequence: TGTGCCACCAGCGACAGGGTGTCCTCCAATGAGCAGTTCTTC. Protein: CATSDRVSSNEQFF.

The chain uses TRBV7-2 and TRBJ2-3; the D is unclear. Trimming removed 1 base from V and 0 bases from J, with 8 bases in between. Germline V gene data show CDR1 as SGHTA and CDR2 as FQGNSA. The CDR3 is 15 amino acids. The CDR3: CASSLEPISTDTQYF. In nucleotides, the CDR3 is TGTGCCAGCAGCTTAGAGCCCATTAGCACAGATACGCAGTATTTT.

The chain recombines TRBV28 with TRBJ1-1; D remains ambiguous. The V gene's germline CDR1 is MDHEN and CDR2 SYDVKM. V was pared by 4 bases and J by 4 bases, with 4 bases between. The CDR3 runs 11 residues. CDR3 residues: CASSSFTEAFF. As DNA, the CDR3 is TGTGCCAGCAGTTCTTTCACTGAAGCTTTCTTT.

CDR3 bases: TGTGCCAGCAGCCCCCTGGGGGGGGTTGCCACCGGGGAGCTGTTTTTT. Translation gives CASSPLGGVATGELFF. V usage is TRBV7-9 and J usage is TRBJ2-2; 7 positions agree with TRBD2. Trimming cost V 5 bases and J 4 bases; bases outside gene matches: 10. The germline V gene encodes CDR1 SEHNR and CDR2 FQNEAQ (reference sequence). This CDR3 is 16 amino acids long. Full variable domain (outside the CDR3, taken from reference TRBV7-9 and TRBJ2-2): DTGVSQNPRHKITKRGQNVTFRCDPISEHNRLYWYRQTLGQGPEFLTYFQNEAQLEKSRLLSDRFSAERPKGSFSTLEIQRTEQGDSAMYLCASSPLGGVATGELFFGEGSRLTVL.